This T cell receptor (beta chain) was observed in a study of chemoradiotherapy in HPV16-positive cancers. Study-wide results and caveats: HPV-specific T cells were functionally defined from only a couple of HPV16-positive patients.

V lost 0 bases to trimming and J lost 7 bases, with 13 bases between them. CDR1 is ENHRY and CDR2 is SYGVKD in the germline V gene. The CDR3 loop spans 15 amino acids. Sequencing was performed with immunoSEQ multiplex PCR; in TCRdb, only in-frame clones are kept and a portion is missing. The profile covers 20,000 to 25,000 clones, with 70% to 90% appearing a single time and 4.5% to 7% taken by the ten largest. Regarding this clone: The antigen is undetermined.

This TCR derives from a human donor with HPV-associated anogenital cancer. This sequence joins TRBV10-3 and TRBJ2-1; D is unresolved. The sample here was blood, taken from a patient who underwent chemoradiotherapy. DNA for the CDR3: TGTGCCATCAGTGAGTCGGTAGCCGAACGGAATGAGCAGTTCTTC. Translated, it gives CAISESVAERNEQFF.